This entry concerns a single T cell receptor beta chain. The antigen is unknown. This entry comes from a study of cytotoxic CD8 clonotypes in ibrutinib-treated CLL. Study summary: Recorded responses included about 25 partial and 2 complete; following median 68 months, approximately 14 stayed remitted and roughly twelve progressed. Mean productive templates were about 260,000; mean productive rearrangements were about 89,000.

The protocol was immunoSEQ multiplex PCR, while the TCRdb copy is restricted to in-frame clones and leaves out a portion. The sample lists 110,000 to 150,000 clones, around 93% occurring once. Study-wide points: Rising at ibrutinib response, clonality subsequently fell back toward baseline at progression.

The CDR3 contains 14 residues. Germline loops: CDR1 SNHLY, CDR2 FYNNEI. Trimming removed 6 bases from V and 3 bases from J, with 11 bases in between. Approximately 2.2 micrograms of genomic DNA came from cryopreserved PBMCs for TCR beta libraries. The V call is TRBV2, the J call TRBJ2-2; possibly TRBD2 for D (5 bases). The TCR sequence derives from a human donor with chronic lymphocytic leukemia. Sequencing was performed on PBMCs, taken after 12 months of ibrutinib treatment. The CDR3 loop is CASRREVDTGELFF. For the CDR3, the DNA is TGTGCCAGCAGGAGGGAAGTGGACACCGGGGAGCTGTTTTTT.